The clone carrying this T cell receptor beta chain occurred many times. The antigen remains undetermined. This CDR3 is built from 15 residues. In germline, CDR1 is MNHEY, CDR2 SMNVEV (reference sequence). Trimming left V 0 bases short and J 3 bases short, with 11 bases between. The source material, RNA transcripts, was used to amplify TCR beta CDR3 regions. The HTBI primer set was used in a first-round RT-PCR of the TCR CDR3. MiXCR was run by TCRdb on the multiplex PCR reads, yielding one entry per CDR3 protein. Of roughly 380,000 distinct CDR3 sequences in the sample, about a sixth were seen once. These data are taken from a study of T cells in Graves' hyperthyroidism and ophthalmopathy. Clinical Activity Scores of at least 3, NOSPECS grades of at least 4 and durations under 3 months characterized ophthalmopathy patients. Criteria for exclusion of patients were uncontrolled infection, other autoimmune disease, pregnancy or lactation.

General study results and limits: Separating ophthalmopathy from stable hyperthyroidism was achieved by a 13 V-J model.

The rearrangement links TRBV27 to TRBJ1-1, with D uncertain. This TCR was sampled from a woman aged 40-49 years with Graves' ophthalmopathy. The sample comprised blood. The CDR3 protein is CASSLSAQGYTEAFF. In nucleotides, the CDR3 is TGTGCCAGCAGTTTATCGGCACAAGGTTACACTGAAGCTTTCTTT.